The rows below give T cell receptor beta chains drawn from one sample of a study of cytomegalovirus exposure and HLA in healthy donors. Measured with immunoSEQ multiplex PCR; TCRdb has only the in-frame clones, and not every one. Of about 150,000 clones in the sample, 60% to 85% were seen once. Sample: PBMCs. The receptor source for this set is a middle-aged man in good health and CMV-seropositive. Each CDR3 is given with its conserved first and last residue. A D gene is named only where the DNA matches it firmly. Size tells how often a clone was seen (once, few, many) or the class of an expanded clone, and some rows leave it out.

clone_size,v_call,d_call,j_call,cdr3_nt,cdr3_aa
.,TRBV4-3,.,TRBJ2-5,TGCGCCAGCAGCCAAGATTCGTCATCCGGCCAAGAGACCCAGTACTTC,CASSQDSSSGQETQYF
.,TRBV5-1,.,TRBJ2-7,TGCGCCAGCAGCTCCGATCTTCACCTTAGGGGGTACGAGCAGTACTTC,CASSSDLHLRGYEQYF
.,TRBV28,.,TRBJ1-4,TGTGCCAGCAGTTTAAGGGACATGAGGGGAGGGGCAACTAATGAAAAACTGTTTTTT,CASSLRDMRGGATNEKLFF
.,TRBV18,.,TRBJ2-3,TGTGCCAGCTCACCTGGACAGTCCGGGTTTACGCAGTATTTT,CASSPGQSGFTQYF
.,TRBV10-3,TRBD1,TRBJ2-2,TGTGCCGTTAGACAGGGGGCGTTGTCCGGGGAGCTGTTTTTT,CAVRQGALSGELFF
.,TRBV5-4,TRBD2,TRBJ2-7,TGTGCCAGCAGCAGAGCCGGGGCTAGCGGCTCCTACGAGCAGTACTTC,CASSRAGASGSYEQYF
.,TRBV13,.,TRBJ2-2,TGTGCCAGCAGCCTTGGAGGGGACCAGAACACCGGGGAGCTGTTTTTT,CASSLGGDQNTGELFF
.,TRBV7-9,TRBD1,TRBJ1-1,TGTGCCAGCAGATCTAGGGACAGGGTTTACGAAGCTTTCTTT,CASRSRDRVYEAFF
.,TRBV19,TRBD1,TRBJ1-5,TGTGCCAGTACCTCGACAGGGAATAGCAATCAGCCCCAGCATTTT,CASTSTGNSNQPQHF
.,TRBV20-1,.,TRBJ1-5,TGCAGTGCCGGGAATCAGCCCCAGCATTTT,CSAGNQPQHF
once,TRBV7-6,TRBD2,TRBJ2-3,TGTGCCAGCAGCTCTAGCGGTCCCACAGATACGCAGTATTTT,CASSSSGPTDTQYF
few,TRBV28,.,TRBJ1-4,TGTGCCAGCAGTTTAAATAGAGAAGAACTGTTTTTT,CASSLNREELFF
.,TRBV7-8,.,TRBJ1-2,TGTGCCAGCAGCTTCGGGGGTAGGGTTGGCTACACCTTC,CASSFGGRVGYTF
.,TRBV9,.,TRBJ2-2,TGTGCCAGCAGCGTCACAGCATCCTACACCGGGGAGCTGTTTTTT,CASSVTASYTGELFF
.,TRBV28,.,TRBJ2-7,TGTGCCAGCAGTTTGGGAGGCTACGAGCAGTACTTC,CASSLGGYEQYF
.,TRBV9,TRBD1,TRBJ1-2,TGTGCCAGCAGCGTGTCAGGGGGCGATCTGGGTGGCTACACCTTC,CASSVSGGDLGGYTF
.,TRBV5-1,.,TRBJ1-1,TGCGCCAGCAGCTTAAGAACGGACAGTAACACTGAAGCTTTCTTT,CASSLRTDSNTEAFF
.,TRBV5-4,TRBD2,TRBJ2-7,TGTGCCAGCAGCTCGGGGACTAGCGGGACGTCCTACGAGCAGTACTTC,CASSSGTSGTSYEQYF
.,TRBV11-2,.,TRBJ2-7,TGTGCCAGCAGCTTACAGGCTAAATCCTACGAGCAGTACTTC,CASSLQAKSYEQYF
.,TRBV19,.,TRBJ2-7,TGTGCCAGTAGTAGTGGCGGGGACTCCTACGAGCAGTACTTC,CASSSGGDSYEQYF
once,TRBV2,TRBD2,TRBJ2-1,TGTGCCAGCATGAGCGGGAACAATGAGCAGTTCTTC,CASMSGNNEQFF
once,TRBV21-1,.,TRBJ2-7,TGTGCCAGCAGCACCTGGGAGCGGGAGGCCGACGAGCAGTACTTC,CASSTWEREADEQYF
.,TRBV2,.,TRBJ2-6,TGTGCCAGCACTCAGGAAGGGGCTGGGGCCAACGTCCTGACTTTC,CASTQEGAGANVLTF
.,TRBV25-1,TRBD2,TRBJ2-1,TGTGCCAGCAGTGACCCCACTAGCGGAGACAATGAGCAGTTCTTC,CASSDPTSGDNEQFF
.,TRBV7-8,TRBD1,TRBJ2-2,TGTGCCAGCAGCTTAGGAGACAGGGTTAGGACCGGGGAGCTGTTTTTT,CASSLGDRVRTGELFF
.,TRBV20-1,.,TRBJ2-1,TGCAGTGCTAGTCGGTCTAATGAGCAGTTCTTC,CSASRSNEQFF
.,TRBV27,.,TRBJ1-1,TGTGCCAGCAGTTTATCGAAATTAAATCTAGAGGGAGGATTAGAAGCTTTCTTT,CASSLSKLNLEGGLEAFF
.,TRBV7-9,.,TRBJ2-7,TGTTCCAGCAGCCACCAGGATGCGGGGCTCTACGAGCAGTACTTC,CSSSHQDAGLYEQYF
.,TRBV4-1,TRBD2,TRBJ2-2,TGCGCCAGCAGCCTCGGGGGGGGGACCGGGGAGCTGTTTTTT,CASSLGGGTGELFF
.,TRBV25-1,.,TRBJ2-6,TGTGCCAGCAGTGCCTCGACAGTCTCTGGGGCCAACGTCCTGACTTTC,CASSASTVSGANVLTF
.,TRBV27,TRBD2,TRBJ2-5,TGTGCCACCCGACTTAGCGGGAGTGGGCAAGAGACCCAGTACTTC,CATRLSGSGQETQYF
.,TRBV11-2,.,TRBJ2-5,TGTGCCAGCAGCGCCGGACAAACTCAAGAGACCCAGTACTTC,CASSAGQTQETQYF
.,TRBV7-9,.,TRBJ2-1,TGTGCCAGCAGCTTAGTAGTGTCGAATGAGCAGTTCTTC,CASSLVVSNEQFF
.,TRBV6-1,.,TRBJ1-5,TGTGCCAGCAGTGAATCTGTCCAGGGTTGGAATCAGCCCCAGCATTTT,CASSESVQGWNQPQHF
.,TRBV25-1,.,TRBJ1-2,TGTGCCAGCAGTGGGGCATACAATGGCTACACCTTC,CASSGAYNGYTF
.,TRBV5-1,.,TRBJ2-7,TGCGCCAGCAGCCGGACACCAGACGCCTACGAGCAGTACTTC,CASSRTPDAYEQYF
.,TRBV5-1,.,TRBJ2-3,TGCGCCAGCAGCTCGGAGCCAAGGGGGGATACGCAGTATTTT,CASSSEPRGDTQYF
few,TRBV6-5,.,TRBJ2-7,TGTGCCAGGGAACTGACACCCGACTACTACGAGCAGTACTTC,CARELTPDYYEQYF
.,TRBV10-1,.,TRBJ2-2,TGCGCCAGCAGTGTCCGCCGGGGAGGCACCGGGGAGCTGTTTTTT,CASSVRRGGTGELFF
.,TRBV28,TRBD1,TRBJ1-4,TGTGCCAGCAGTCAAAGGGGGACAGGGAGTGAAAAACTGTTTTTT,CASSQRGTGSEKLFF
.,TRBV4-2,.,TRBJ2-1,TGTGCCAGCAGCCAAGATTTGGGGGAGGATATTGAGCAGTTCTTC,CASSQDLGEDIEQFF
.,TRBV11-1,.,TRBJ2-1,TGTGCCAGCAGCTGGCAGGGGAGCAATGAGCAGTTCTTC,CASSWQGSNEQFF
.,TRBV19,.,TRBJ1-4,TGTGCCAGTAATGACAGACCAAATGAAAAACTGTTTTTT,CASNDRPNEKLFF
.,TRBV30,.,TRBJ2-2,TGTGCCTGGAGTCGTAGACTCCCCGGGGAGCTGTTTTTT,CAWSRRLPGELFF
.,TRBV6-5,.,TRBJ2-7,TGTGCCAGCAGTTCCGGGACTGAATACGAGCAGTACTTC,CASSSGTEYEQYF